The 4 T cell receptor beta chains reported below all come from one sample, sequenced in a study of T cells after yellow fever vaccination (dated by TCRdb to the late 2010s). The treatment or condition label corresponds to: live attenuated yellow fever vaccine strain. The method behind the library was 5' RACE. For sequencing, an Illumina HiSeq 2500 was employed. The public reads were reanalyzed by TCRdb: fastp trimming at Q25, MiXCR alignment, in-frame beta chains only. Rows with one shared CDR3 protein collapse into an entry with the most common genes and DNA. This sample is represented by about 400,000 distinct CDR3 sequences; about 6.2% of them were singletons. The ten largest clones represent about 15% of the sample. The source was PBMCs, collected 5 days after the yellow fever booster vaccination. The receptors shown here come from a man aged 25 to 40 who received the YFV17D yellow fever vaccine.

CDR3 coding DNA: TGCAGTGCTCTTCCCCCCAATCAGCCCCAGCATTTT. The encoded protein is CSALPPNQPQHF. The rearrangement uses TRBV20-1 and TRBJ1-5, with unresolved D. Looked up from germline, CDR1 is DFQATT and CDR2 is SNEGSKA (reference sequence). Trimming stripped 5 bases from V and 3 bases from J, with 8 bases between. The CDR3 is 12 amino acids.

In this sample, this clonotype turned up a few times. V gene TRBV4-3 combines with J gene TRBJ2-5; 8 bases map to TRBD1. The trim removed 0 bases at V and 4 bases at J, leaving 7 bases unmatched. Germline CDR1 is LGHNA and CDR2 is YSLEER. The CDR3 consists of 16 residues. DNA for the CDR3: TGCGCCAGCAGCCAAGATATGGTAACAGGGGGAGAGACCCAGTACTTC. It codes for CASSQDMVTGGETQYF.

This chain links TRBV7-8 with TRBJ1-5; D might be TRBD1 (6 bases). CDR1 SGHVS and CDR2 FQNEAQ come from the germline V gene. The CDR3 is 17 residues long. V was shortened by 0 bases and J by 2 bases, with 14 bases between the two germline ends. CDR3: CASSLAGTLSGNQPQHF. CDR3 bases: TGTGCCAGCAGCTTAGCAGGGACACTCTCAGGCAATCAGCCCCAGCATTTT.

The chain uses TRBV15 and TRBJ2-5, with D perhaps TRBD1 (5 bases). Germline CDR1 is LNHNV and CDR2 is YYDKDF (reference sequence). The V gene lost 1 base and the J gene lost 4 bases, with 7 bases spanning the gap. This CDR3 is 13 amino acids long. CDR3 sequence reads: CATSRGGLETQYF. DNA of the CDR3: TGTGCCACCAGCAGAGGGGGCTTAGAGACCCAGTACTTC.